The T cell receptor (beta chain) described here comes from a study of blood T cell repertoires in COVID-19. Background on the study: Nucleic acid was either cDNA or gDNA, and it came from T cells, B-cell-depleted T cells, or PBMCs.

TCRdb keeps only in-frame clones here, not all; method: immunoSEQ multiplex PCR. The data hold approximately 150,000 clones, with roughly 80% observed a single time. The CDR3 sequence is 16 residues long. CDR1 and CDR2 (germline): SGHTA, FQGNSA. J lost 0 bases, V lost 5 bases, and 7 bases had no gene match. The sample was PBMCs or T cells enriched from blood (not recorded which). The clonotype comes from a woman between 35 and 50 years old with acute COVID-19. The chain uses TRBV7-2 and TRBJ2-3; 8 nucleotides agree with TRBD2. For the CDR3, the DNA is TGTGCCAGCAGCCAAGATAGCGGGGTTAGCACAGATACGCAGTATTTT. Its translation: CASSQDSGVSTDTQYF.